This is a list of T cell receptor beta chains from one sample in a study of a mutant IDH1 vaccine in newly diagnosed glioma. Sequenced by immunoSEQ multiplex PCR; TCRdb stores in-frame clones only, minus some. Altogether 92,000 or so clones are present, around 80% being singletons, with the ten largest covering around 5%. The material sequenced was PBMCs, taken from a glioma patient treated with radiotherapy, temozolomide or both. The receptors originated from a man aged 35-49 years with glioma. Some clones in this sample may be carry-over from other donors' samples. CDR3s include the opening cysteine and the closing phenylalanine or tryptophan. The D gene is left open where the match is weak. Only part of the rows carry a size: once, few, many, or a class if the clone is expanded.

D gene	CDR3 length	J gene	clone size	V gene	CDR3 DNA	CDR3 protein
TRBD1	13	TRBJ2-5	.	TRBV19	TGTGCTACGAAGGCGACAGGGGGAGAGACCCAGTACTTC	CATKATGGETQYF
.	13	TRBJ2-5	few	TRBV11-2	TGTGCCAGCAGCTTAGCAGCTCTGGACCCCCAGTACTTC	CASSLAALDPQYF
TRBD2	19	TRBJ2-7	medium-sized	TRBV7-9	TGTGCCAGCAGCCCTCTCGCCGGGACTAGCGCCGGATGGGGTCTCGAGCAGTACTTC	CASSPLAGTSAGWGLEQYF
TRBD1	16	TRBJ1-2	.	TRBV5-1	TGCGCCAGCAGCTTGGCCAGCACCGGGACAGGGTATGGCTACACCTTC	CASSLASTGTGYGYTF
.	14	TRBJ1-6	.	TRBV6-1	TGTGCCAGCAGTGAGGGTGTCCATAATTCACCCCTCCACTTT	CASSEGVHNSPLHF
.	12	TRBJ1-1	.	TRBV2	TGTGCCAGCCGGGGCTTGAACACTGAAGCTTTCTTT	CASRGLNTEAFF
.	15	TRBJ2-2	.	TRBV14	TGTGCCAGCAGCCAAGATCTAGACAGCACCGGGGAGCTGTTTTTT	CASSQDLDSTGELFF
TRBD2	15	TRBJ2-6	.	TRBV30	TGTGCCTGGAGTAGCGGGGGCTCTGGGGCCAACGTCCTGACTTTC	CAWSSGGSGANVLTF
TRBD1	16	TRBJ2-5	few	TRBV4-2	TGTGCCAGCAGCCGCTCCGGGACAGACCTCTTTGAGACCCAGTACTTC	CASSRSGTDLFETQYF
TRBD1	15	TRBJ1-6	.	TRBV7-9	TGTGCCAGCAGCTTCAGGGGGCTGGGTAATTCACCCCTCCACTTT	CASSFRGLGNSPLHF
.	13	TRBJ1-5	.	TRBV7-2	TGTGCCAGCAGCTTAGACGGCAATCAGCCCCAGCATTTT	CASSLDGNQPQHF
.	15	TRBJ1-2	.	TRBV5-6	TGTGCCAGCAGGGGCAATTTGGGGTCTAACTATGGCTACACCTTC	CASRGNLGSNYGYTF
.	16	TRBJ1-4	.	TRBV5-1	TGCGCCAGCAGCTTGGGTCAAATGGGGACTAATGAAAAACTGTTTTTT	CASSLGQMGTNEKLFF
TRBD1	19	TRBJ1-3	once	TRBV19	TGTGCCAGTAGAGCCTCCGGGACAGTACGAACGAGCTATGGAAACACCATATATTTT	CASRASGTVRTSYGNTIYF
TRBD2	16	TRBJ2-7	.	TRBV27	TGTGCCAGCAGTTGGGGCGGGGGGGCTCTAGGGTACGAGCAGTACTTC	CASSWGGGALGYEQYF
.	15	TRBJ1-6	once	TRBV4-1	TGCGCCAGCAGCCAAGATCACGGCGTAGGGTCACCCCTCCACTTT	CASSQDHGVGSPLHF
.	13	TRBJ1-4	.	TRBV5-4	TGTGCCAGCAGCAGCGACGGGAATGAAAAACTGTTTTTT	CASSSDGNEKLFF
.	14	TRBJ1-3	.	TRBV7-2	TGTGCCAGCAGCCCTCAAAGCTCTGGAAACACCATATATTTT	CASSPQSSGNTIYF
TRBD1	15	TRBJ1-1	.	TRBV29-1	TGCAGCGTTGGGACAAACCTAAGACAGGGTGGCGAAGCTTTCTTT	CSVGTNLRQGGEAFF
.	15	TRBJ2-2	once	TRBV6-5	TGTGCCAGCAGCCCTTACAAGCCGGGGCCCGGGGAGCTGTTTTTT	CASSPYKPGPGELFF
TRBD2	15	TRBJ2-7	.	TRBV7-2	TGTGCCAGCAGCCTCGGGACTAGCGGCTCCTACGAGCAGTACTTC	CASSLGTSGSYEQYF
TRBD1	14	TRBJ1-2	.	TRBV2	TGTGCCAGCAGGGGGACAGGGAGGGCGTCTGGCTACACCTTC	CASRGTGRASGYTF
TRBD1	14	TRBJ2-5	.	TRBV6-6	TGTGCCAGCAGGGCAGGGGGCGCGGAAGAGACCCAGTACTTC	CASRAGGAEETQYF
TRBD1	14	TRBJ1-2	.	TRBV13	TGTGCCAGCAGCGGCCGGGACAGTATCTATGGCTACACCTTC	CASSGRDSIYGYTF
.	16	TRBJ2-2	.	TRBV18	TGTGCCAGCTCACCTCGTGGGACGGATAACACCGGGGAGCTGTTTTTT	CASSPRGTDNTGELFF
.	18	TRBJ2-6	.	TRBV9	TGTGCCAGCAGCGTAGAGACAGGCTCCAGGCGAGGGGCCAACGTCCTGACTTTC	CASSVETGSRRGANVLTF
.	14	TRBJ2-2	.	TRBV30	TGTGCCTGGAGCGCCCGTGGCCCAGCCGGGGAGCTGTTTTTT	CAWSARGPAGELFF
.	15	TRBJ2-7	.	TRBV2	TGTGCCAGCAGGGTTCGGGCAGTCTCCTCCTACGAGCAGTACTTC	CASRVRAVSSYEQYF
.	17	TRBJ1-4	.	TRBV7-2	TGTGCCAGCAGCTTATGGGGCCGCCGGGCAACTAATGAAAAACTGTTTTTT	CASSLWGRRATNEKLFF
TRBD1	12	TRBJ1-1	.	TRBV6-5	TGTGCCAGCCGCGATCGGACAGGGGAAGCTTTCTTT	CASRDRTGEAFF
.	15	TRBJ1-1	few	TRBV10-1	TGCGCCAGCAGTGAGTCAATGTCAGGAAGCACTGAAGCTTTCTTT	CASSESMSGSTEAFF
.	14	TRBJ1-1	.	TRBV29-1	TGCAGCGTTGAACCGCGGGGGTCCCCCACTGAAGCTTTCTTT	CSVEPRGSPTEAFF
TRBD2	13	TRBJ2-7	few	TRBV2	TGTGCCAGCCGGACTAGCGGAGGGTACGAGCAGTACTTC	CASRTSGGYEQYF
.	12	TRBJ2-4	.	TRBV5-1	TGCGCCAGCGCGGACGTGGGAGACATTCAGTACTTC	CASADVGDIQYF
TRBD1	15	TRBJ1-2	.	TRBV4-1	TGCGCCAGCAGCCAAGTTGACAGGGAAGGAGGGGGCTACACCTTC	CASSQVDREGGGYTF
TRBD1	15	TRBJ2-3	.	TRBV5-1	TGCGCCAGCAGCTTGCTCGGACAGGAGGTAGATACGCAGTATTTT	CASSLLGQEVDTQYF
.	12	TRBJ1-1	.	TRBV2	TGTGCCAGCATCGGGGAGTTCACTGAAGCTTTCTTT	CASIGEFTEAFF
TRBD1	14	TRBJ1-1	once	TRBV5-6	TGTGCCAGCAGCTTCAGGGGGCTGGGGACTGAAGCTTTCTTT	CASSFRGLGTEAFF